The 19 T cell receptor beta chains presented below share a single source sample, sequenced in a study of cytotoxic CD8 clonotypes in ibrutinib-treated CLL. Measured with immunoSEQ multiplex PCR; TCRdb has only the in-frame clones, and not every one. The sample consists of about 69,000 clones, 75% to 85% of them appearing once. Specimen: PBMCs, collected at disease progression, from a patient treated with ibrutinib. Source of these receptors: a human donor with chronic lymphocytic leukemia.

The chain employs TRBV28 and TRBJ1-2; unclear D gene. The CDR3 runs 11 residues. Trimming shortened V by 4 bases and J by 3 bases, and 3 bases separated the two germline ends. CDR1 is MDHEN and CDR2 is SYDVKM in the germline V gene. DNA for the CDR3: TGTGCCAGCAGTTCCTACTATGGCTACACCTTC. Translated, it gives CASSSYYGYTF.

V usage is TRBV18 and J usage is TRBJ1-5, with TRBD1 as a possible D gene (5 bases). CDR1 and CDR2 from the germline V gene are KGHSH and LQKENI. The CDR3 covers 15 residues. V dropped 3 bases and J dropped 0 bases, with 9 bases sitting between them. Written as DNA, the CDR3 is TGTGCCAGCTCACCGGGGGGAAATAGCAATCAGCCCCAGCATTTT. The encoded protein is CASSPGGNSNQPQHF. Together with reference TRBV18 and TRBJ1-5, the CDR3 gives the full variable domain: NAGVMQNPRHLVRRRGQEARLRCSPMKGHSHVYWYRQLPEEGLKFMVYLQKENIIDESGMPKERFSAEFPKEGPSILRIQQVVRGDSAAYFCASSPGGNSNQPQHFGDGTRLSIL.

This clone was detected only a few times. The chain joins TRBV19 to TRBJ2-6; TRBD1 is a possible D gene (6 bases). Between the trimmed V and J ends, which lost 4 bases and 0 bases, there was a span of 13 bases. The germline V gene has CDR1 LNHDA and CDR2 SQIVND (reference sequence). The CDR3 is 17 amino acids. For the CDR3, the DNA is TGTGCCAGTAGTAGGGGGAACAGGGACTCTGGGGCCAACGTCCTGACTTTC. Translating gives CASSRGNRDSGANVLTF.

This sequence joins TRBV6-5 and TRBJ1-1, with D unclear. Between the trimmed V and J ends, which lost 2 bases and 1 base, there was a span of 8 bases. Germline V CDR1 and CDR2: MNHEY, SVGAGI. This CDR3 comprises 14 residues. CDR3 sequence: CASSYEGGNTEAFF. The CDR3 bases are TGTGCCAGCAGTTACGAGGGAGGGAACACTGAAGCTTTCTTT.

V usage is TRBV5-4 and J usage is TRBJ1-1, with TRBD1 identical over 7 bases. Trimming at V came to 4 bases and at J to 1 base, leaving 4 bases not matched to a gene. The germline V gene has CDR1 SGHNT and CDR2 YYREEE (reference sequence). This CDR3 comprises 14 residues. The CDR3 sequence is CASSIGQANTEAFF. Written as DNA, the CDR3 is TGTGCCAGCAGCATCGGACAGGCGAACACTGAAGCTTTCTTT.

V usage is TRBV4-2 and J usage is TRBJ2-5; D unclear. Germline V CDR1 and CDR2: LGHNA, YNFKEQ. V lost 4 bases to trimming and J lost 5 bases, with 8 bases between them. There are 12 residues in the CDR3. The CDR3 reads CASSPSRETQYF. The DNA for the CDR3 is TGTGCCAGCAGCCCCAGTAGGGAGACCCAGTACTTC.

The chain combines TRBV5-1 with TRBJ1-1; 7 bases map to TRBD1. This CDR3 has 14 amino acids. Germline assignment: CDR1 SGHRS and CDR2 YFSETQ. V lost 4 bases, J lost 0 bases, and 3 bases stayed unmatched. CDR3 nucleotides: TGCGCCAGCAGCAGAGGGACAGTGAACACTGAAGCTTTCTTT. This sequence encodes CASSRGTVNTEAFF.

Concerning this clone: One end of the junction is discordant with germline, which a read error may explain. The chain recombines TRBV20-1 with TRBJ1-1, with 8 bases fitting TRBD1. CDR3 length: 10 amino acids. Germline V gene sequence: CDR1 DFQATT, CDR2 SNEGSKA (reference sequence). The CDR3 bases are TGCAGTGCTGGCGGGACAGGAACCCGGTTT. Its translation: CSAGGTGTRF.

V is TRBV5-4 and J is TRBJ2-3, with D possibly being TRBD2 (5 bases). The CDR3 extends over 14 amino acids. The V gene's germline CDR1 is SGHNT and CDR2 YYREEE (reference sequence). V was shortened by 2 bases and J by 3 bases, with 10 bases between the two germline ends. CDR3 sequence (DNA): TGTGCCAGCAGCTTACACGAGGGTACAGATACGCAGTATTTT. It specifies CASSLHEGTDTQYF.

The J gene is TRBJ2-5, the V gene TRBV15; 10 positions agree with TRBD1. The trim removed 0 bases at V and 5 bases at J, leaving 0 bases unmatched. This CDR3 contains 14 residues. Germline loops: CDR1 LNHNV, CDR2 YYDKDF (reference sequence). The DNA of the CDR3 is TGTGCCACCAGCAGAGAGACAGGGGGCGAGACCCAGTACTTC. Its protein is CATSRETGGETQYF.

In its sample, this clone was seen a few times. The CDR3 protein is CASSLAGPGSGTDTQYF. The CDR3 bases are TGTGCCAGCAGTCTAGCGGGGCCCGGATCCGGCACAGATACGCAGTATTTT. V is TRBV28 and J is TRBJ2-3; 9 bases map to TRBD2. Looked up from germline, CDR1 is MDHEN and CDR2 is SYDVKM. Germline trimming cut 5 bases from V and 1 base from J; bases unmatched to any gene: 10. The CDR3 is 17 amino acids.

The gene calls are TRBV5-4 and TRBJ2-7, with 9 nucleotides matching TRBD1. This CDR3 contains 16 residues. V was pared by 4 bases and J by 2 bases, with 10 bases of the junction left unmatched. Looked up from germline, CDR1 is SGHNT and CDR2 is YYREEE (reference sequence). The CDR3 reads CASSTGGGTGTYEQYF. CDR3 bases: TGTGCCAGCAGCACCGGGGGCGGGACAGGGACCTACGAGCAGTACTTC.

The chain is built from TRBV2 and TRBJ1-2; D unclear. The germline gives CDR1 SNHLY, CDR2 FYNNEI. Trimming took 10 bases from V and 3 from J, leaving 12 bases between them. CDR3 length equals 12 residues. This CDR3 reads CATSVADYGYTF. The CDR3 DNA reads as TGTGCCACCTCGGTCGCGGACTATGGCTACACCTTC.

The CDR3, as DNA: TGTGCCAGCAGTGCCGGGGGGCTAAATTCACCCCTCCACTTT. It translates to CASSAGGLNSPLHF. V and J are TRBV6-1 and TRBJ1-6; tentative D call: TRBD1 (6 bases). The germline V and J ends were trimmed by 4 bases and 7 bases, with 11 bases remaining between them. Per germline, CDR1 MNHNS and CDR2 SASEGT. The CDR3 length is 14 residues.

The chain joins TRBV5-4 to TRBJ2-1, with unresolved D. The V end was cut by 3 bases, the J end by 2 bases, with 9 bases between. Germline V gene data show CDR1 as SGHNT and CDR2 as YYREEE (reference sequence). The CDR3 is 14 amino acids. In nucleotides, the CDR3 is TGTGCCAGCAGCTACCTGGTGGCCTACAATGAGCAGTTCTTC. It encodes CASSYLVAYNEQFF.

The chain has TRBV30 and TRBJ2-5; the D gene is possibly TRBD2 (6 bases). The J call is doubtful: the DNA matches TRBJ2-7 better. The CDR3 covers 14 residues. The germline gives CDR1 GTSNPN, CDR2 SVGIG (reference sequence). CDR3 sequence: CAWSGITGEGEQYF. For the CDR3, the DNA is TGTGCCTGGAGTGGTATAACGGGAGAGGGCGAGCAGTACTTC.

V usage is TRBV4-1 and J usage is TRBJ1-2; perhaps TRBD1 as D (6 bases). Per germline, CDR1 MGHRA and CDR2 YSYEKL. V lost 2 bases and J 4 bases, leaving 11 bases between the germline ends. CDR3 length: 14 residues. Here the CDR3 DNA reads TGCGCCAGCAGCCAAACGACAGGATCCTATGGCTACACCTTC. This encodes CASSQTTGSYGYTF.

The genes are TRBV20-1 and TRBJ1-2; 7 bases map to TRBD1. Germline V CDR1 and CDR2: DFQATT, SNEGSKA (reference sequence). Germline trimming cut 4 bases from V and 13 bases from J; bases unmatched to any gene: 9. The CDR3 totals 11 residues. CDR3 DNA: TGCAGTGCTACCCGGGACAGTTGGTCCACCTTC. Translating it yields CSATRDSWSTF.

The chain has TRBV4-1 and TRBJ2-1, with TRBD2 matching over 7 bases. The length of the CDR3 is 15 residues. Per germline, CDR1 MGHRA and CDR2 YSYEKL. The ends lost 2 bases at V and 8 bases at J; junction bases unmatched: 9. The CDR3: CASSQLAGVKDEQFF. The CDR3 nucleotides are TGCGCCAGCAGCCAACTTGCGGGAGTGAAAGATGAGCAGTTCTTC.